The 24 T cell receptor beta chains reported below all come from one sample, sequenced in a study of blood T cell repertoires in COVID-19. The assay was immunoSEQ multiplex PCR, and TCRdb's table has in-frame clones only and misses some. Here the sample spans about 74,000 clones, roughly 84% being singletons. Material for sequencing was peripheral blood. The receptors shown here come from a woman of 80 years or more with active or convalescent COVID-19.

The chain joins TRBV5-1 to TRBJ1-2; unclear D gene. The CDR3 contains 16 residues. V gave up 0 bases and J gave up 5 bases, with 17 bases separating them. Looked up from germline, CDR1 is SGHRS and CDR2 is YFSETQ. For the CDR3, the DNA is TGCGCCAGCAGCTTGGCCTATAGAGAAGGGAGGTATGGCTACACCTTC. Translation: CASSLAYREGRYGYTF.

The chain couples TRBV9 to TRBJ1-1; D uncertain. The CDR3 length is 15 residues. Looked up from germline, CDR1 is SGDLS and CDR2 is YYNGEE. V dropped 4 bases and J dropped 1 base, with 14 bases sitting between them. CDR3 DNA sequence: TGTGCCAGCAGCCCCTCTGGGCTGCCGAACACTGAAGCTTTCTTT. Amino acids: CASSPSGLPNTEAFF.

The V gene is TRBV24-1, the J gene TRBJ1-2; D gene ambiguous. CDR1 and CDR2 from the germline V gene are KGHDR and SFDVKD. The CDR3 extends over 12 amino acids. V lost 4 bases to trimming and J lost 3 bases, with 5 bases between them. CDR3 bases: TGTGCCACCAGTGAACGGGACTATGGCTACACCTTC. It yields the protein CATSERDYGYTF.

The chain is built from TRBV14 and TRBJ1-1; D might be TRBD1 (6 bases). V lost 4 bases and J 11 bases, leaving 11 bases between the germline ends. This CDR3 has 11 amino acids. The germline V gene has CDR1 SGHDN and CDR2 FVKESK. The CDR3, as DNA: TGTGCCAGCAGCCCTGGGACAACGGCTTTCTTT. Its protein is CASSPGTTAFF.

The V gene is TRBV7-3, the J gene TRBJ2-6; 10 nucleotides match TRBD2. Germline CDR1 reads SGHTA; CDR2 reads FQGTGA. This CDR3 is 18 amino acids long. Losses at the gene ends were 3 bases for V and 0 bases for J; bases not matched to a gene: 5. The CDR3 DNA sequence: TGTGCCAGCAGCTTTCGGCTAGCGGGAGCCTCTGGGGCCAACGTCCTGACTTTC. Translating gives CASSFRLAGASGANVLTF.

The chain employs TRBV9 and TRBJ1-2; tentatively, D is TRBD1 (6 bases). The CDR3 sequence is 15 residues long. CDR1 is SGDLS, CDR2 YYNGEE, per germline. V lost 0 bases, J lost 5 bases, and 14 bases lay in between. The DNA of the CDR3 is TGTGCCAGCAGCGTAGCTCCAGGGGAGCAATATGGCTACACCTTC. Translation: CASSVAPGEQYGYTF.

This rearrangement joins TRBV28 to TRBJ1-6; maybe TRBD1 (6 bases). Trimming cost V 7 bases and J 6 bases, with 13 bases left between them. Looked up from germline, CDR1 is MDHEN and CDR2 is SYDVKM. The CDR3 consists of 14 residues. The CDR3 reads CASINRAGNSPLHF. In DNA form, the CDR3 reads TGTGCCAGCATCAACAGGGCGGGTAATTCACCCCTCCACTTT.

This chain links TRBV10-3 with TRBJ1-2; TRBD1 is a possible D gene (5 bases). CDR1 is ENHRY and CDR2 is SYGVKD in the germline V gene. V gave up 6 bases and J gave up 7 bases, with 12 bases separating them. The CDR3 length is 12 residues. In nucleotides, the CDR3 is TGTGCCATCAGGTACCAGGGAAGTGGCTACACCTTC. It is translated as CAIRYQGSGYTF.

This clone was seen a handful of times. CDR3 sequence: CASSRSGGTGELFF. CDR3 nucleotides: TGTGCCAGTAGTAGAAGCGGGGGCACCGGGGAGCTGTTTTTT. The rearrangement links TRBV19 to TRBJ2-2, with TRBD2 identical over 8 bases. The CDR3 covers 14 residues. Germline V gene lookup returns CDR1 LNHDA and CDR2 SQIVND (reference sequence). With 4 bases clipped from V and 4 bases from J, the junction kept 2 bases outside the gene matches. The full variable domain, with the rest looked up from reference TRBV19 and TRBJ2-2, is DGGITQSPKYLFRKEGQNVTLSCEQNLNHDAMYWYRQDPGQGLRLIYYSQIVNDFQKGDIAEGYSVSREKKESFPLTVTSAQKNPTAFYLCASSRSGGTGELFFGEGSRLTVL.

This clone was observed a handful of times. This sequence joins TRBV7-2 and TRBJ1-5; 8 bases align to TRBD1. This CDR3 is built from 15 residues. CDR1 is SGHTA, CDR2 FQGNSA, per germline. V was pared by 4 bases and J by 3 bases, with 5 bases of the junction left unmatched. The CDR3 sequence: CASSSGQGNNQPQHF. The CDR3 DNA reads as TGTGCCAGCAGCTCCGGACAGGGCAACAATCAGCCCCAGCATTTT.

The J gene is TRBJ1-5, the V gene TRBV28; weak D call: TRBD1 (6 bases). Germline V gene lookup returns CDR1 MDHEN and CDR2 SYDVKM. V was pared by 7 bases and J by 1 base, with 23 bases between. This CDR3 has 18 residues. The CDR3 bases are TGTGCCAGCACCCAACAGGGCTCTAAGGCTTGGAGCAATCAGCCCCAGCATTTT. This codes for CASTQQGSKAWSNQPQHF. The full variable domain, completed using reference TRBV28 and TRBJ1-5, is DVKVTQSSRYLVKRTGEKVFLECVQDMDHENMFWYRQDPGLGLRLIYFSYDVKMKEKGDIPEGYSVSREKKERFSLILESASTNQTSMYLCASTQQGSKAWSNQPQHFGDGTRLSIL.

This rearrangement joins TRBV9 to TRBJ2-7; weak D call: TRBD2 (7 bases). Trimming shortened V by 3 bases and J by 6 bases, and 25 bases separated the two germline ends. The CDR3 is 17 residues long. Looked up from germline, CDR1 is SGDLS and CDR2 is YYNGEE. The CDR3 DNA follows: TGTGCCAGCAGCGCCCAGGGGCATGGCATCGGCGGGAGCGAGCAGTACTTC. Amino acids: CASSAQGHGIGGSEQYF.

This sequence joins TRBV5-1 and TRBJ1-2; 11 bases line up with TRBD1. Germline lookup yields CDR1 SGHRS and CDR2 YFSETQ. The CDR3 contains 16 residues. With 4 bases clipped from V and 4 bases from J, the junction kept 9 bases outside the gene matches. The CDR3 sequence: CASSARTGGEGYGYTF. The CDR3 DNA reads TGCGCCAGCAGCGCACGGACAGGGGGCGAGGGCTATGGCTACACCTTC.

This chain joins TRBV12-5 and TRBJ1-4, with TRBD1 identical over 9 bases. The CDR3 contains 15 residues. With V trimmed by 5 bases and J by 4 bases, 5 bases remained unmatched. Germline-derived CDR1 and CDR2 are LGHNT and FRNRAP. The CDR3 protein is CASGPGQGNNEKLFF. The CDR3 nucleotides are TGTGCTAGTGGTCCGGGACAGGGCAATAATGAAAAACTGTTTTTT.

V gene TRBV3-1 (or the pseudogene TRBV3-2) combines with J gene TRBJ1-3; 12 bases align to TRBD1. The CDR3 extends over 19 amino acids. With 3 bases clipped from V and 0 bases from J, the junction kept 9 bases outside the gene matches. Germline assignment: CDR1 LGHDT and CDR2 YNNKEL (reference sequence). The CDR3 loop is CASSHGTGGRRSSGNTIYF. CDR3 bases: TGTGCCAGCAGCCACGGGACAGGGGGCCGCCGGAGCTCTGGAAACACCATATATTTT.

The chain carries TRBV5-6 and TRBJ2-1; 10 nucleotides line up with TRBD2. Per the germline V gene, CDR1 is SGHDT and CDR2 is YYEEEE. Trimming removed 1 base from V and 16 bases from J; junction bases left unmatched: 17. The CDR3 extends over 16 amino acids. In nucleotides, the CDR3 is TGTGCCAGCAGCTTGTTTAACAGCGGGGGGGCCCGAAGTCAATTCTTC. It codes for CASSLFNSGGARSQFF.

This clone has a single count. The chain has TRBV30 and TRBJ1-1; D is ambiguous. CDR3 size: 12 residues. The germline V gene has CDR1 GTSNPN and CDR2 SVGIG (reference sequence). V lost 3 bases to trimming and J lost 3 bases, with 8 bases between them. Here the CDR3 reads CAWRPEDTEAFF. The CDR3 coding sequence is TGTGCCTGGAGGCCGGAGGACACTGAAGCTTTCTTT.

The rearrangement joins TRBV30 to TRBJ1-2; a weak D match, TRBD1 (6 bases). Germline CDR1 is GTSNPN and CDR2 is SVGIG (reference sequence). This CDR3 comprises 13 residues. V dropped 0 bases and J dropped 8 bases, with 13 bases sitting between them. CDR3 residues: CAWSVTGILGYTF. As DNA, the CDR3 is TGTGCCTGGAGTGTCACAGGGATTTTAGGCTACACCTTC.

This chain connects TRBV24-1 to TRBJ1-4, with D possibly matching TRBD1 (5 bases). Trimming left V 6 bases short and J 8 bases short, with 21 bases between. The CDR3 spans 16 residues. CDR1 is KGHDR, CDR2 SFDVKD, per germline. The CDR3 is CATSLGHPEKVEKLFF. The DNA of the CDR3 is TGTGCCACCAGTCTCGGACACCCTGAGAAAGTAGAAAAACTGTTTTTT.

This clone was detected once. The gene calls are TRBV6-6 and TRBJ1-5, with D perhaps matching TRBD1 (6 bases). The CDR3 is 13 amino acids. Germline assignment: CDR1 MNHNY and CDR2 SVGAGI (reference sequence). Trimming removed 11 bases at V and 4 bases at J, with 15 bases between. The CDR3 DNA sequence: TGTGCCTCTGGGGGGGGGCGGAATCAGCCCCAGCATTTT. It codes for CASGGGRNQPQHF.

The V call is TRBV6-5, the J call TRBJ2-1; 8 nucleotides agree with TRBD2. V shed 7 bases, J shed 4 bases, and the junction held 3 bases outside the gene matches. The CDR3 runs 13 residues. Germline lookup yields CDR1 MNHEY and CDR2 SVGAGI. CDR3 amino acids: CASTSGPYNEQFF. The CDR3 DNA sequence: TGTGCCAGCACTAGCGGGCCTTACAATGAGCAGTTCTTC.

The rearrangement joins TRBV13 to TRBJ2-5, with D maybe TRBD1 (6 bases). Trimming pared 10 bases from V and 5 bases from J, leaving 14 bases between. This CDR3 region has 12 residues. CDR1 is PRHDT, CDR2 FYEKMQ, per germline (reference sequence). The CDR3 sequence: CATSGRGETQYF. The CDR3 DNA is TGTGCCACCTCGGGTAGGGGGGAGACCCAGTACTTC.

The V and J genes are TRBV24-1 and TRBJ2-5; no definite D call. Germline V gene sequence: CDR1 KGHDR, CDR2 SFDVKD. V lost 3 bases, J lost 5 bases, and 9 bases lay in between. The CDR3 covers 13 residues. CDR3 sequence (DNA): TGTGCCACCAGTGATCCGTACCGGGAGACCCAGTACTTC. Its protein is CATSDPYRETQYF.

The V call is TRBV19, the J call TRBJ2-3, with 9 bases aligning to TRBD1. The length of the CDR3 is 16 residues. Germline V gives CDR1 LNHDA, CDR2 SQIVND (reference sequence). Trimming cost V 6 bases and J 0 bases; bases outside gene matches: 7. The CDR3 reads CASRGQGWASTDTQYF. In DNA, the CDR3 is TGTGCCAGTAGGGGACAGGGATGGGCTAGCACAGATACGCAGTATTTT.